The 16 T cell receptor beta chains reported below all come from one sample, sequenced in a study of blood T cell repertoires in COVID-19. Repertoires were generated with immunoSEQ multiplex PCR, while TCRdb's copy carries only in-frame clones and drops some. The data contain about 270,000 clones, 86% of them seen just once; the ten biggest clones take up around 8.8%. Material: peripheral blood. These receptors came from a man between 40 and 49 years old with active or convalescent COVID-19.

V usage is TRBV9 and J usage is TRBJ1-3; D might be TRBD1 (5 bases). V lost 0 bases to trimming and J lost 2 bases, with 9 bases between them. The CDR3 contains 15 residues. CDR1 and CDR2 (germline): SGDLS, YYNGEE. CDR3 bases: TGTGCCAGCAGCGTAGGGGGGGTCGCTGGAAACACCATATATTTT. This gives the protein CASSVGGVAGNTIYF.

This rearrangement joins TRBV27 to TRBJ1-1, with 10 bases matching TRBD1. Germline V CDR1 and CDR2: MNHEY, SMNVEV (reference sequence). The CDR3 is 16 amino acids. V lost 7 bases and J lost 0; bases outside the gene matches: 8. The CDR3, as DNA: TGTGCCAGCAACTCCCGGGACAGGGGAGTGAACACTGAAGCTTTCTTT. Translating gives CASNSRDRGVNTEAFF.

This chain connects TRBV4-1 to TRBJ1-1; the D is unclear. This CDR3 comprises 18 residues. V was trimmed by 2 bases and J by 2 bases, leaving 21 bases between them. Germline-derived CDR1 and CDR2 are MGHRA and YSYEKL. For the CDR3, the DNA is TGCGCCAGCAGCCAATACGCTCAGGTTGGCCTCGCTAACACTGAAGCTTTCTTT. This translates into CASSQYAQVGLANTEAFF.

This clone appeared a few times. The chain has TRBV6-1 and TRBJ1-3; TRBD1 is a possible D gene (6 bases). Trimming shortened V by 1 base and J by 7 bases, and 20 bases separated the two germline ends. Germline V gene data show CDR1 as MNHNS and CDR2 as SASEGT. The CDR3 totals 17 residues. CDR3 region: CASSEGFGATRGNTIYF. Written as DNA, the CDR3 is TGTGCCAGCAGTGAAGGATTCGGGGCGACGAGGGGGAACACCATATATTTT.

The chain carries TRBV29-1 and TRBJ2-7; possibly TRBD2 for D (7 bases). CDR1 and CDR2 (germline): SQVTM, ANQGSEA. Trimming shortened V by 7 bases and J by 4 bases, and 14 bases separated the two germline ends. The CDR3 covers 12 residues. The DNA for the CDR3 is TGCAGCGCCAAAAAGGGGGGGTACGAGCAGTACTTC. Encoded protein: CSAKKGGYEQYF.

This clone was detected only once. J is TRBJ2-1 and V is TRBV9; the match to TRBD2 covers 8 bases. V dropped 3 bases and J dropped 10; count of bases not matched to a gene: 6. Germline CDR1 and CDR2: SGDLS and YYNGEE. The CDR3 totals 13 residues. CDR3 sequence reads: CASSGEREWEQFF. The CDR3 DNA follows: TGTGCCAGCAGCGGAGAGCGGGAGTGGGAGCAGTTCTTC.

The CDR3 here is CSVGLPWGGTTDTQYF. The CDR3 bases are TGCAGCGTTGGTCTCCCGTGGGGGGGTACCACAGATACGCAGTATTTT. The chain is built from TRBV29-1 and TRBJ2-3, with 7 bases lining up with TRBD2. The V segment lost 4 bases and the J segment 2 bases; nucleotides outside the gene matches: 12. The germline V gene has CDR1 SQVTM and CDR2 ANQGSEA. The CDR3 sequence is 16 residues long.

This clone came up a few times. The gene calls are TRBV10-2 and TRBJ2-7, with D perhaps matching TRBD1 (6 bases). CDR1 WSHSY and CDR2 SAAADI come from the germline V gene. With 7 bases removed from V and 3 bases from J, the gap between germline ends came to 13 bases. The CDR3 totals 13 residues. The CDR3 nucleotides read TGCGCCAGCAAACAGGGTGCGAACTACGAGCAGTACTTC. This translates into CASKQGANYEQYF.

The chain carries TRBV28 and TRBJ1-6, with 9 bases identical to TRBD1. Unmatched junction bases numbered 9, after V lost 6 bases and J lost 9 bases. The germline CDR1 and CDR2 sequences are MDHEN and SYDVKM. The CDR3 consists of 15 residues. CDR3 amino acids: CASRPTGGLVSPLHF. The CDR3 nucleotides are TGTGCCAGCAGGCCTACAGGGGGCTTGGTTTCACCCCTCCACTTT. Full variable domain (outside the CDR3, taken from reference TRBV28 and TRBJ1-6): DVKVTQSSRYLVKRTGEKVFLECVQDMDHENMFWYRQDPGLGLRLIYFSYDVKMKEKGDIPEGYSVSREKKERFSLILESASTNQTSMYLCASRPTGGLVSPLHFGNGTRLTVT.

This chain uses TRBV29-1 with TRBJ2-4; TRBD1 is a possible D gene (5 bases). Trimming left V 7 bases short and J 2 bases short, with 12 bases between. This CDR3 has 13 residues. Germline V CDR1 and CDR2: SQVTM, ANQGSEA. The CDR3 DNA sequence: TGCAGCGCTGAGTCAGGGTCCAAAAACATTCAGTACTTC. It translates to CSAESGSKNIQYF.

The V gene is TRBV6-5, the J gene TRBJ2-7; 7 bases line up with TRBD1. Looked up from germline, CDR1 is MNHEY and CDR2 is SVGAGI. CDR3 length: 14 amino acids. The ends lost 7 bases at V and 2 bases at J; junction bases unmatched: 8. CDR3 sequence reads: CASTKTRGPYEQYF. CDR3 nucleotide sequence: TGTGCCAGCACCAAAACAAGGGGGCCCTACGAGCAGTACTTC.

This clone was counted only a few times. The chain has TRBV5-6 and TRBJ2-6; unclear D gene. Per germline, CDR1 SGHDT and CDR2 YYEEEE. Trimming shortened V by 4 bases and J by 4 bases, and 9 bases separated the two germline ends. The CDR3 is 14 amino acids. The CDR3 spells CASSRTGGANVLTF. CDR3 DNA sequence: TGTGCCAGCAGCCGCACCGGGGGGGCCAACGTCCTGACTTTC.

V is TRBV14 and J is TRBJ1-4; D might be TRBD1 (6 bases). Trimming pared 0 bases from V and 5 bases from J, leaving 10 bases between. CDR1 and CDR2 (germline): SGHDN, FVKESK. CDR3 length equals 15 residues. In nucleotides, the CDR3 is TGTGCCAGCAGCCAAGATTGGGGGCCAAATGAAAAACTGTTTTTT. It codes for CASSQDWGPNEKLFF.

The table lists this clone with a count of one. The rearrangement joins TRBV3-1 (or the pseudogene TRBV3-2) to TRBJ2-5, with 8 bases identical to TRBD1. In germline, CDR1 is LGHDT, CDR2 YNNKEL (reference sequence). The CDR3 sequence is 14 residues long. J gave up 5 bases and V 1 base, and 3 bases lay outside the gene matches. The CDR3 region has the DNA TGTGCCAGCAGCCAAGTCCGGACAGGGGAGACCCAGTACTTC. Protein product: CASSQVRTGETQYF.

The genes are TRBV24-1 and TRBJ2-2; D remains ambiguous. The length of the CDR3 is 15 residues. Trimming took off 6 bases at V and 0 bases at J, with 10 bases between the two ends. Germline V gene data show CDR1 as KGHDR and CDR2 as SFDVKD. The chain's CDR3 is CATSSFGSNTGELFF. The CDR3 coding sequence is TGTGCCACCAGTTCTTTCGGGTCGAACACCGGGGAGCTGTTTTTT.

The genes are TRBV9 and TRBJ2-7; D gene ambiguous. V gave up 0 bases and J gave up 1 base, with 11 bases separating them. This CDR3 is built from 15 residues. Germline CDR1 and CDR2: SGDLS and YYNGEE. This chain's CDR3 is CASSVGMGTSYEQYF. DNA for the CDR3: TGTGCCAGCAGCGTAGGAATGGGCACATCCTACGAGCAGTACTTC.